Shown below are 18 T cell receptor beta chains from a single sample sequenced in a study of OX40 agonist ivuxolimab in advanced cancers. Assay used: immunoSEQ multiplex PCR; TCRdb lists only in-frame clones, some missing. The data show about 84,000 clones, approximately 95% seen once. This sample comprised CD4+ or CD8+ T cells sorted from blood, obtained in a trial of the OX40 agonist ivuxolimab. The receptors originated from an adult with an advanced solid tumor such as melanoma, head and neck, liver or kidney cancer.

The chain is built from TRBV11-2 and TRBJ2-4; unclear D gene. Germline V gene lookup returns CDR1 SGHAT and CDR2 FQNNGV. This CDR3 contains 14 residues. Trimming removed 1 base at V and 6 bases at J, with 10 bases between. CDR3 residues: CASSLALGLNIQYF. The CDR3 coding sequence is TGTGCCAGCAGCTTAGCTTTGGGGTTAAACATTCAGTACTTC.

The gene calls are TRBV12-2 and TRBJ2-7; the table names TRBD1, a call not compared with the DNA. TRBV12-2 is a pseudogene. The CDR3 length is 15 residues. CDR3 coding DNA: TGTGCAAGTCGCTTAAGAAAAGGGGGATCAGACGAGCAGTACTTC. It translates to CASRLRKGGSDEQYF.

The rearrangement links TRBV27 to TRBJ2-7; D might be TRBD1 (6 bases). The V end lost 3 bases, the J end lost 6 bases, and 15 bases lay between the germline ends. This CDR3 is built from 14 residues. In germline, CDR1 is MNHEY, CDR2 SMNVEV (reference sequence). The CDR3 is CASSLGALTSEQYF. The CDR3 nucleotides read TGTGCCAGCAGTTTGGGGGCGCTCACTTCCGAGCAGTACTTC.

DNA for the CDR3: TGTGCCAGCAGCTTGAGGTGGCGGGGCTCCTACGAGCAGTACTTC. Translating gives CASSLRWRGSYEQYF. The chain combines TRBV5-6 with TRBJ2-7; possibly TRBD2 for D (6 bases). Trimming cost V 1 base and J 0 bases, with 11 bases left between them. Germline V gene lookup returns CDR1 SGHDT and CDR2 YYEEEE. This CDR3 region has 15 residues. Using reference TRBV5-6 and TRBJ2-7 for the parts outside the CDR3, the full variable domain is DAGVTQSPTHLIKTRGQQVTLRCSPKSGHDTVSWYQQALGQGPQFIFQYYEEEERQRGNFPDRFSGHQFPNYSSELNVNALLLGDSALYLCASSLRWRGSYEQYFGPGTRLTVT.

The rearrangement joins TRBV19 to TRBJ1-2; TRBD1 matches at 7 bases. The germline V gene encodes CDR1 LNHDA and CDR2 SQIVND (reference sequence). The CDR3 length is 15 residues. The V gene end was trimmed by 1 base and the J gene end by 2 bases; junction bases not matched to a gene: 4. This CDR3 reads CASSIGLGGNYGYTF. The CDR3 DNA is TGTGCCAGTAGTATAGGTTTAGGGGGCAACTATGGCTACACCTTC.

V is TRBV27 and J is TRBJ2-1, with 9 bases lining up with TRBD2. The CDR3 totals 14 residues. Looked up from germline, CDR1 is MNHEY and CDR2 is SMNVEV (reference sequence). Trimming cost V 7 bases and J 5 bases; bases outside gene matches: 6. The CDR3 sequence is CASNQGLAHNEQFF. CDR3 nucleotides: TGTGCCAGCAATCAGGGACTAGCCCACAATGAGCAGTTCTTC.

This sequence joins TRBV19 and TRBJ1-5; D not resolved. Germline CDR1 reads LNHDA; CDR2 reads SQIVND (reference sequence). V lost 4 bases and J 5 bases, leaving 9 bases between the germline ends. The CDR3 loop spans 13 amino acids. The CDR3 coding sequence is TGTGCCAGTAGTACTTACTGGGATCAGCCCCAGCATTTT. Its protein product is CASSTYWDQPQHF.

The J gene is TRBJ1-5, the V gene TRBV28; the D is unclear. The CDR3 is made up of 11 amino acids. Deletions cut 1 base from V and 6 bases from J, with 1 base between. Germline V CDR1 and CDR2: MDHEN, SYDVKM. CDR3 loop: CASSLSQPQHF. The CDR3 DNA reads TGTGCCAGCAGTTTATCTCAGCCCCAGCATTTT.

The chain recombines TRBV10-3 with TRBJ2-2; 10 bases match TRBD1. This CDR3 is 16 amino acids long. With V trimmed by 3 bases and J by 4 bases, 5 bases remained unmatched. Germline CDR1 is ENHRY and CDR2 is SYGVKD. The CDR3 loop reads CAISDAGTGATGELFF. CDR3 nucleotide sequence: TGTGCCATCAGTGACGCCGGGACAGGGGCCACCGGGGAGCTGTTTTTT.

The chain couples TRBV28 to TRBJ1-5, with D maybe TRBD1 (6 bases). The CDR3 sequence is 18 residues long. Germline CDR1 MDHEN, CDR2 SYDVKM. The V and J ends lost 1 base and 5 bases respectively, with 21 bases between them. In nucleotides, the CDR3 is TGTGCCAGCAGTTTATTCTTCAGGGGAGGCCGAGGGGATCAGCCCCAGCATTTT. Protein product: CASSLFFRGGRGDQPQHF.

V usage is TRBV10-3 and J usage is TRBJ1-1, with unresolved D. Germline V gene lookup returns CDR1 ENHRY and CDR2 SYGVKD. This CDR3 has 13 amino acids. V was clipped by 10 bases and J by 5 bases, with 17 bases between them. This chain's CDR3 is CATVKEGLTEAFF. Written as DNA, the CDR3 is TGTGCCACCGTTAAAGAGGGTCTTACTGAAGCTTTCTTT.

The chain has TRBV6-6 and TRBJ2-1; TRBD1 agrees at 8 bases. Germline V gene sequence: CDR1 MNHNY, CDR2 SVGAGI (reference sequence). J gave up 6 bases and V 2 bases, and 9 bases lay outside the gene matches. The CDR3 is 16 amino acids. The CDR3 is CASSYVSGTGRNEQFF. CDR3 DNA: TGTGCCAGCAGTTACGTTTCGGGGACAGGCCGCAATGAGCAGTTCTTC.

The chain joins TRBV27 to TRBJ1-1; 7 bases fit TRBD1. CDR1 and CDR2 from the germline V gene are MNHEY and SMNVEV (reference sequence). Trimming took 8 bases from V and 5 from J; bases not matched to a gene: 5. The CDR3 runs 12 residues. The CDR3 protein is CASHRGSTEAFF. CDR3 coding DNA: TGTGCCAGCCACAGGGGATCGACTGAAGCTTTCTTT.

The chain has TRBV27 and TRBJ2-5; D not resolved. V was cut by 3 bases and J by 2 bases, with 13 bases left in between. The CDR3 totals 15 residues. Germline lookup yields CDR1 MNHEY and CDR2 SMNVEV (reference sequence). The CDR3 sequence: CASSLVIASQETQYF. Written as DNA, the CDR3 is TGTGCCAGCAGTTTGGTGATAGCCTCGCAAGAGACCCAGTACTTC.

The V gene is TRBV6-6, the J gene TRBJ1-1, with D possibly matching TRBD1 (5 bases). The germline V and J ends were trimmed by 10 bases and 2 bases, with 14 bases remaining between them. This CDR3 has 13 amino acids. CDR1 is MNHNY and CDR2 is SVGAGI in the germline V gene (reference sequence). CDR3 region: CAINQGYNTEAFF. The CDR3 DNA sequence: TGTGCCATCAACCAGGGATATAACACTGAAGCTTTCTTT.

This chain joins TRBV13 and TRBJ2-7, with 13 bases aligning to TRBD2. CDR3 length equals 16 residues. Trimming removed 3 bases from V and 5 bases from J; junction bases left unmatched: 7. Germline CDR1 is PRHDT and CDR2 is FYEKMQ (reference sequence). CDR3 residues: CASSLGGTSGMDEQYF. DNA for the CDR3: TGTGCCAGCAGCTTGGGAGGGACTAGCGGGATGGACGAGCAGTACTTC. Full variable domain (rest looked up from reference TRBV13 and TRBJ2-7): AAGVIQSPRHLIKEKRETATLKCYPIPRHDTVYWYQQGPGQDPQFLISFYEKMQSDKGSIPDRFSAQQFSDYHSELNMSSLELGDSALYFCASSLGGTSGMDEQYFGPGTRLTVT.

This clone came up once. The chain has TRBV7-9 and TRBJ2-7; TRBD1 matches 8 bases. The CDR3 is 16 residues long. CDR1 is SEHNR, CDR2 FQNEAQ, per germline (reference sequence). Unmatched junction bases numbered 12, after V lost 5 bases and J lost 3 bases. CDR3 DNA: TGTGCCAGCAGCACTAGACCCGGACAGGGCCACTACGAGCAGTACTTC. This sequence encodes CASSTRPGQGHYEQYF.

This CDR3 is CASSYSRERYNEQFF. The CDR3 DNA reads as TGTGCCAGCAGTTACTCTCGGGAGAGGTACAATGAGCAGTTCTTC. The rearrangement joins TRBV6-5 to TRBJ2-1; tentatively, D is TRBD2 (6 bases). Germline values: CDR1 MNHEY, CDR2 SVGAGI. CDR3 length equals 15 residues. Trimming stripped 0 bases from V and 4 bases from J, with 10 bases between.